Listed below are T cell receptor beta chains from one sample, sequenced in a study of blood T cell repertoires in COVID-19. Produced via immunoSEQ multiplex PCR; TCRdb's table is partial and in-frame only. The data show 80,000 or so clones, about 80% seen once. Specimen: peripheral blood. These receptors came from a man between 45 and 60 years old with active or convalescent COVID-19. The CDR3 runs from the conserved cysteine through the conserved F or W. The D gene is left open where the match is weak. Clone size is shown for a subset of rows, as once, few, many or a class of expanded clone.

j_call	d_call	v_call	clone_size	cdr3_nt	cdr3_aa
TRBJ1-2	NA	TRBV5-6	NA	TGTGCCAGCAGCTTGGGGGGCGGTGGCTACACCTTC	CASSLGGGGYTF
TRBJ1-2	TRBD1	TRBV19	NA	TGTGCCACCCGACAGGGAAATAACTATGGCTACACCTTC	CATRQGNNYGYTF
TRBJ1-1	NA	TRBV7-3	NA	TGTGCCAGCAGCTTAGAGGGACAAACTGAAGCTTTCTTT	CASSLEGQTEAFF
TRBJ2-2	NA	TRBV18	NA	TGTGCCAGCTCAGGTGACCGGAACGCGGCGGGGGAGCTGTTTTTT	CASSGDRNAAGELFF
TRBJ2-5	TRBD2	TRBV2	NA	TGTGCCAGCAGTAGCGGGGGGGTAGGAGAGACCCAGTACTTC	CASSSGGVGETQYF
TRBJ2-7	TRBD1	TRBV19	NA	TGTGCCAGTAGGGGCCGGACAGGGTCTGAGGGATACGAGCAGTACTTC	CASRGRTGSEGYEQYF
TRBJ2-3	NA	TRBV12-3/TRBV12-4	NA	TGTGCCAGCAGGACTCGCACAGATACGCAGTATTTT	CASRTRTDTQYF
TRBJ1-3	TRBD1	TRBV5-5	NA	TGTGCCAGCAGCAGACAGGGACGACCTGGAAACACCATATATTTT	CASSRQGRPGNTIYF
TRBJ1-6	TRBD1	TRBV28	once	TGTGCCGACGGACAGGGTGGTTCACCCCTCCACTTT	CADGQGGSPLHF
TRBJ2-7	TRBD1	TRBV12-5	NA	TGTGCTAGTGGTTTGGGACAGGGGGCTGGCGAGCAGTACTTC	CASGLGQGAGEQYF
TRBJ2-4	NA	TRBV5-8	NA	TGTGCCAGCAGCTTGGGCAGGTCGGGGAAAAACATTCAGTACTTC	CASSLGRSGKNIQYF
TRBJ1-5	NA	TRBV6-2/TRBV6-3	NA	TGTGCCAGCAGTTACTCGAGACAGCCCCAGCATTTT	CASSYSRQPQHF
TRBJ1-6	NA	TRBV6-5	NA	TGTGCCAGCAGTTACTCGGGAGGGAATTCACCCCTCCACTTT	CASSYSGGNSPLHF
TRBJ1-2	TRBD1	TRBV18	NA	TGTGCCAGCTCACCTGGGGCAGGGGGTGACTATGGCTACACCTTC	CASSPGAGGDYGYTF
TRBJ1-2	TRBD1	TRBV7-8	NA	TGTGCCAGCAGCCGAGACAGGGGGGTGAACTATGGCTACACCTTC	CASSRDRGVNYGYTF
TRBJ2-2	TRBD1	TRBV6-6	NA	TGTGCCAGCAGTTACTCGGGACAGGGCACCGGGGAGCTGTTTTTT	CASSYSGQGTGELFF
TRBJ2-2	NA	TRBV6-4	NA	TGTGCCAGCAGTGGAGGAGCATCTCCGGGCACCGGGGAGCTGTTTTTT	CASSGGASPGTGELFF
TRBJ2-2	TRBD2	TRBV3-1/TRBV3-2	few	TGTGCCAGCAGCCAAGACCGGCGGGGGGGGAACACCGGGGAGCTGTTTTTT	CASSQDRRGGNTGELFF
TRBJ1-1	NA	TRBV5-1	NA	TGCGCCAGCAGCTTGCGGGGGGGCACTGAAGCTTTCTTT	CASSLRGGTEAFF
TRBJ2-2	TRBD2	TRBV6-1	many	TGTGCCAGCAGTGAAGCTAGCGGGGGGGCCGGGGAGCTGTTTTTT	CASSEASGGAGELFF
TRBJ2-7	TRBD2	TRBV7-9	NA	TGTGCCAGCAGCTTAAGAGCGGGGGGGAGTAAATACGAGCAGTACTTC	CASSLRAGGSKYEQYF
TRBJ2-2	TRBD2	TRBV7-9	NA	TGTGCCAGCAGCGGGGGACTAGCGGACACCACCGGGGAGCTGTTTTTT	CASSGGLADTTGELFF
TRBJ1-5	NA	TRBV7-8	NA	TGTGCCAGCAGTTCCGTTACAGGGTCTGGAGGTCAGCCCCAGCATTTT	CASSSVTGSGGQPQHF
TRBJ2-5	NA	TRBV3-1/TRBV3-2	once	TGTGCCAGCAGCCAAGATCGGGGGGAGACCCAGTACTTC	CASSQDRGETQYF
TRBJ2-2	TRBD1	TRBV13	NA	TGTGCCAGCAGCCCGAGAGACAGGGGGTCGTCCGGGGAGCTGTTTTTT	CASSPRDRGSSGELFF
TRBJ2-1	NA	TRBV12-3/TRBV12-4	once	TGTGCCAGCAGTTTAGCCGGTAACAATGAGCAGTTCTTC	CASSLAGNNEQFF
TRBJ1-2	NA	TRBV24-1	NA	TGTGCCACCAGTGATGTTTCGGACAGATATGGCTACACCTTC	CATSDVSDRYGYTF
TRBJ2-7	TRBD2	TRBV5-1	once	TGCGCCAGCAGCCGGTTTAGCGGGGAGAGGGAGCAGTACTTC	CASSRFSGEREQYF
TRBJ2-5	TRBD2	TRBV6-1	NA	TGTGCCAGCAGTGAAGCGCGGTGGGGGGGTGGTGAGACCCAGTACTTC	CASSEARWGGGETQYF
TRBJ1-2	TRBD1	TRBV24-1	NA	TGTGCCACCAGTGACCTGGACAGGGGCTATGGCTACACCTTC	CATSDLDRGYGYTF
TRBJ2-3	NA	TRBV9	NA	TGTGCCAGCAGCGTAGGGTCCGAGACTAGCACAGATACGCAGTATTTT	CASSVGSETSTDTQYF
TRBJ2-2	NA	TRBV2	NA	TGTGCCAGCAGCGTAGGAGGGGCGAACACCGGGGAGCTGTTTTTT	CASSVGGANTGELFF
TRBJ1-5	TRBD1	TRBV29-1	NA	TGCAGCCCCGGGACAGGGACTCCCCCAAGATACAATCAGCCCCAGCATTTT	CSPGTGTPPRYNQPQHF
TRBJ2-1	TRBD1	TRBV7-3	NA	TGTGCCAGCAGCCCCCAGGGACAGGGTAATAACAATGAGCAGTTCTTC	CASSPQGQGNNNEQFF
TRBJ2-7	NA	TRBV29-1	NA	TGCAGCGTTGGACAGGCATCATCCTACGAGCAGTACTTC	CSVGQASSYEQYF
TRBJ1-1	NA	TRBV28	NA	TGTGCCAGCAGCCAAGGAGGGACGAACACTGAAGCTTTCTTT	CASSQGGTNTEAFF